This TCR beta chain was retrieved from a study of T cells in Graves' hyperthyroidism and ophthalmopathy. Study overall: Peripheral blood specimens were obtained at initial diagnosis, prior to any treatment.

RNA transcripts yielded amplified TCR beta CDR3 regions. During a first-round RT-PCR of the TCR CDR3, the HTBI primer set was used. TCRdb independently ran MiXCR on the multiplex PCR reads; one entry per CDR3 protein. The data show approximately 600,000 distinct CDR3 sequences, with about 14% seen just once and 4.3% held by the top ten. The trim removed 5 bases at V and 0 bases at J, leaving 9 bases unmatched. This CDR3 comprises 15 residues. In germline, CDR1 is GTSNPN, CDR2 SVGIG (reference sequence). Each diagnosis drew on symptoms, thyroxine, TRAb, thyroid ultrasound and orbital computed tomography findings.

This clonotype originated in a woman aged 35 to 49 with Graves' ophthalmopathy. Source material: blood. The V gene is TRBV30, the J gene TRBJ2-7, with 8 bases identical to TRBD1. CDR3 in DNA: TGTGCCTGGGATACCGGGACAGGAGCCTCCTACGAGCAGTACTTC. The encoded protein is CAWDTGTGASYEQYF.